The next 27 T cell receptor beta chains were all read from a single sample in a study of blood T cell repertoires in COVID-19. TCRdb keeps only in-frame clones here, not all; method: immunoSEQ multiplex PCR. The sample holds about 190,000 clones, roughly 80% seen once. Material for sequencing was peripheral blood. The receptors were sampled from a woman in her 50s with acute or convalescent COVID-19.

The rearrangement joins TRBV29-1 to TRBJ2-1, with 12 bases that match TRBD2. Germline lookup yields CDR1 SQVTM and CDR2 ANQGSEA. CDR3 size: 15 residues. V lost 4 bases, J lost 10 bases, and 11 bases stayed unmatched. CDR3 sequence reads: CSVVTPSGRALEQFF. CDR3 in DNA: TGCAGCGTTGTGACCCCTAGCGGGAGGGCCCTCGAGCAGTTCTTC.

V gene TRBV28 combines with J gene TRBJ1-5; 8 bases line up with TRBD1. After removal of 6 bases from V and 0 bases from J, the junction contained 13 bases not matched to a gene. This CDR3 comprises 18 residues. CDR1 MDHEN and CDR2 SYDVKM come from the germline V gene. The CDR3: CASSRYRGGSGSNQPQHF. In DNA form, the CDR3 reads TGTGCCAGCAGCCGATACAGGGGGGGGTCGGGTAGCAATCAGCCCCAGCATTTT.

This chain uses TRBV3-1 (or the pseudogene TRBV3-2) with TRBJ2-2; 13 nucleotides align to TRBD2. The CDR3 has 18 residues. Germline V lookup: CDR1 LGHDT, CDR2 YNNKEL (reference sequence). V dropped 6 bases and J dropped 5; count of bases not matched to a gene: 12. CDR3 DNA sequence: TGTGCCAGCAGTCCGGGACTAGCGGGAAGGGGGGATACCGGGGAGCTGTTTTTT. It yields the protein CASSPGLAGRGDTGELFF.

This clone was observed a handful of times. The V and J genes are TRBV30 and TRBJ1-3; D not resolved. Trimming pared 1 base from V and 4 bases from J, leaving 8 bases between. The germline gives CDR1 GTSNPN, CDR2 SVGIG (reference sequence). The CDR3 is 13 amino acids. DNA of the CDR3: TGTGCCTGGAGTGCCTCAGTCGGAAACACCATATATTTT. Residues: CAWSASVGNTIYF.

The chain is built from TRBV7-9 and TRBJ1-2; 8 nucleotides align to TRBD1. J gave up 8 bases and V 3 bases, and 5 bases lay outside the gene matches. The CDR3 is 13 amino acids. In germline, CDR1 is SEHNR, CDR2 FQNEAQ (reference sequence). For the CDR3, the DNA is TGTGCCAGCAGCTTCGAAGGGACAGGCGGCTACACCTTC. It translates to CASSFEGTGGYTF.

This clone has just a few counts. V gene TRBV6-6 combines with J gene TRBJ1-1; D is uncertain. The V end was cut by 4 bases, the J end by 4 bases, with 13 bases between. The CDR3 is 14 residues long. Per the germline V gene, CDR1 is MNHNY and CDR2 is SVGAGI (reference sequence). The DNA of the CDR3 is TGTGCCAGCAGTTTAGGAGGCTATCTCACTGAAGCTTTCTTT. Protein product: CASSLGGYLTEAFF.

This clone was counted a single time. The gene calls are TRBV6-6 and TRBJ1-5; TRBD1 matches 7 bases. In germline, CDR1 is MNHNY, CDR2 SVGAGI (reference sequence). This CDR3 region has 14 residues. V dropped 6 bases and J dropped 3; count of bases not matched to a gene: 5. For the CDR3, the DNA is TGTGCCAGCAGCCGGGACAGCCTCAATCAGCCCCAGCATTTT. Encoded protein: CASSRDSLNQPQHF.

DNA for the CDR3: TGTGCCAGCAGCTTACAACCCGACAGGGGAGGCAATCAGCCCCAGCATTTT. Its translation is CASSLQPDRGGNQPQHF. This chain uses TRBV27 with TRBJ1-5; 8 bases map to TRBD1. Germline CDR1 MNHEY, CDR2 SMNVEV (reference sequence). V was pared by 6 bases and J by 2 bases, with 12 bases of the junction left unmatched. This CDR3 contains 17 residues.

This sequence joins TRBV5-4 and TRBJ1-1; 10 bases match TRBD1. V shed 6 bases, J shed 4 bases, and the junction held 9 bases outside the gene matches. The CDR3 is 15 amino acids. Germline CDR1 reads SGHNT; CDR2 reads YYREEE (reference sequence). The chain's CDR3 is CASKPGQGSVTEAFF. The CDR3 DNA is TGTGCCAGCAAACCGGGACAGGGGAGCGTCACTGAAGCTTTCTTT.

The chain has TRBV15 and TRBJ1-2, with no clear D. V lost 0 bases, J lost 2 bases, and 7 bases lay in between. CDR1 is LNHNV and CDR2 is YYDKDF in the germline V gene (reference sequence). The CDR3 is made up of 14 amino acids. The CDR3 is CATSRDRVNYGYTF. CDR3 nucleotides: TGTGCCACCAGCAGAGACCGGGTAAACTATGGCTACACCTTC.

This clone was seen a handful of times. The chain couples TRBV30 to TRBJ1-2; 9 nucleotides match TRBD1. CDR1 and CDR2 from the germline V gene are GTSNPN and SVGIG (reference sequence). CDR3 length: 14 residues. Trimming took 4 bases from V and 8 from J; bases not matched to a gene: 11. CDR3 in DNA: TGTGCCTGGACACTTGACAGGGGGGCTGGGGGCTACACCTTC. Amino acids: CAWTLDRGAGGYTF. The full variable domain, in which reference TRBV30 and TRBJ1-2 provide the parts outside the CDR3, is SQTIHQWPATLVQPVGSPLSLECTVEGTSNPNLYWYRQAAGRGLQLLFYSVGIGQISSEVPQNLSASRPQDRQFILSSKKLLLSDSGFYLCAWTLDRGAGGYTFGSGTRLTVV.

This clone was detected once. V and J are TRBV19 and TRBJ1-4; D not certain. Germline assignment: CDR1 LNHDA and CDR2 SQIVND (reference sequence). Trimming shortened V by 6 bases and J by 0 bases, and 17 bases separated the two germline ends. This CDR3 has 17 amino acids. In nucleotides, the CDR3 is TGTGCCAGTAGCCTAGGCCATCCGCTTGCAACTAATGAAAAACTGTTTTTT. This gives the protein CASSLGHPLATNEKLFF.

The V gene is TRBV2, the J gene TRBJ1-6; TRBD1 matches at 7 bases. The V segment lost 6 bases and the J segment 7 bases; nucleotides outside the gene matches: 6. Germline V lookup: CDR1 SNHLY, CDR2 FYNNEI. The CDR3 runs 14 residues. The CDR3 protein is CASSLRGKNSPLHF. For the CDR3, the DNA is TGTGCCAGCAGCCTCAGGGGGAAGAATTCACCCCTCCACTTT.

V gene TRBV28 combines with J gene TRBJ1-2; no definite D call. The CDR3 totals 12 residues. The germline CDR1 and CDR2 sequences are MDHEN and SYDVKM. V lost 2 bases to trimming and J lost 5 bases, with 6 bases between them. CDR3 amino acids: CASSLAGYGYTF. CDR3 DNA: TGTGCCAGCAGTTTAGCGGGTTATGGCTACACCTTC.

Only a few counts were recorded for this clone. The chain has TRBV5-5 and TRBJ2-5, with TRBD1 matching 10 bases. The length of the CDR3 is 15 residues. The germline gives CDR1 SGHKS, CDR2 YYEKEE (reference sequence). Trimming at V came to 6 bases and at J to 5 bases, leaving 10 bases not matched to a gene. CDR3 sequence reads: CASNDRQGASETQYF. The CDR3 nucleotides read TGTGCCAGCAACGACCGACAGGGGGCTTCGGAGACCCAGTACTTC.

This clone was counted only a few times. V gene TRBV18 combines with J gene TRBJ1-4, with 8 nucleotides matching TRBD1. Trimming removed 5 bases from V and 10 bases from J; junction bases left unmatched: 12. CDR3 size: 15 residues. CDR1 and CDR2 (germline): KGHSH, LQKENI. CDR3 coding DNA: TGTGCCAGCTCAAGCGGGAACGGACAGGGAGGAAAACTGTTTTTT. It encodes CASSSGNGQGGKLFF.

This clone has a single count. The V call is TRBV15, the J call TRBJ2-7; 10 bases fit TRBD2. Trimming removed 0 bases from V and 5 bases from J; junction bases left unmatched: 4. The CDR3 spans 15 residues. CDR1 LNHNV and CDR2 YYDKDF come from the germline V gene (reference sequence). This chain's CDR3 is CATSRDPSGRDEQYF. The CDR3 coding sequence is TGTGCCACCAGCAGAGATCCTAGCGGGAGAGACGAGCAGTACTTC.

This clone was detected only once. The chain carries TRBV19 and TRBJ2-4; D possibly corresponds to TRBD1 (5 bases). V lost 7 bases to trimming and J lost 1 base, with 14 bases between them. Germline CDR1 reads LNHDA; CDR2 reads SQIVND (reference sequence). This CDR3 has 15 residues. CDR3 DNA: TGTGCCAGTACCAGCCCTAGGGGTGCCAAAAACATTCAGTACTTC. It yields the protein CASTSPRGAKNIQYF.

The chain recombines TRBV10-3 with TRBJ1-1, with a weak D call TRBD1 (5 bases). Per the germline V gene, CDR1 is ENHRY and CDR2 is SYGVKD. V lost 10 bases to trimming and J lost 2 bases, with 14 bases between them. CDR3 length: 13 residues. The CDR3 DNA reads as TGTGCCACCCGTTCGGGGGGAAACACTGAAGCTTTCTTT. Amino acids: CATRSGGNTEAFF.

This clone turned up a few times. The rearrangement joins TRBV11-2 to TRBJ2-2, with 8 bases fitting TRBD1. V gave up 3 bases and J gave up 7 bases; unmatched junction bases: 7. This CDR3 is built from 15 residues. Germline V gene data show CDR1 as SGHAT and CDR2 as FQNNGV. The CDR3 protein is CASSFDRGRGGELFF. The CDR3 DNA reads TGTGCCAGCAGCTTTGACAGGGGCAGAGGCGGGGAGCTGTTTTTT.

The J gene is TRBJ1-6, the V gene TRBV4-1; 8 nucleotides align to TRBD1. CDR1 MGHRA and CDR2 YSYEKL come from the germline V gene. The junction had 8 bases not matched to a gene; V was cut back by 6 bases and J by 7 bases. The CDR3 length is 15 residues. The CDR3 protein is CASSPTGGINSPLHF. The CDR3 DNA is TGCGCCAGCAGTCCTACAGGGGGGATAAATTCACCCCTCCACTTT.

The rearrangement uses TRBV29-1 and TRBJ1-1; D gene unclear. This CDR3 is 13 amino acids long. With 7 bases removed from V and 6 bases from J, the gap between germline ends came to 18 bases. Looked up from germline, CDR1 is SQVTM and CDR2 is ANQGSEA. CDR3: CSAINAAYSEAFF. The CDR3 nucleotides read TGCAGCGCGATTAATGCGGCGTATTCTGAAGCTTTCTTT.

V and J are TRBV4-1 and TRBJ2-7; maybe TRBD1 (5 bases). Germline CDR1 reads MGHRA; CDR2 reads YSYEKL. Trimming pared 1 base from V and 5 bases from J, leaving 12 bases between. The CDR3 is 14 amino acids. The CDR3 here is CASSQARVFDEQYF. The CDR3 nucleotides are TGCGCCAGCAGCCAAGCCAGGGTTTTCGACGAGCAGTACTTC.

The chain has TRBV28 and TRBJ1-3; D call uncertain. The germline CDR1 and CDR2 sequences are MDHEN and SYDVKM. The V end was cut by 3 bases, the J end by 4 bases, with 7 bases between. CDR3 length equals 13 residues. CDR3 DNA sequence: TGTGCCAGCAGTTTGTCCTACGGAAACACCATATATTTT. Its protein is CASSLSYGNTIYF.

The V call is TRBV7-8, the J call TRBJ1-5; 11 positions agree with TRBD1. The length of the CDR3 is 18 residues. Germline CDR1 and CDR2: SGHVS and FQNEAQ. Trimming took 4 bases from V and 1 from J; bases not matched to a gene: 9. The DNA of the CDR3 is TGTGCCAGCAGCTCAAAGGACAGGGGGCGGGGAAGCAATCAGCCCCAGCATTTT. This encodes CASSSKDRGRGSNQPQHF.

The chain couples TRBV5-1 to TRBJ1-2; D is uncertain. The CDR3 spans 12 residues. Trimming removed 3 bases from V and 7 bases from J, with 10 bases in between. Germline-derived CDR1 and CDR2 are SGHRS and YFSETQ. The CDR3 is CASSSLGVGYTF. For the CDR3, the DNA is TGCGCCAGCAGCTCGCTCGGGGTTGGCTACACCTTC.

The chain combines TRBV3-1 (or the pseudogene TRBV3-2) with TRBJ2-1, with 8 bases fitting TRBD2. The V segment lost 2 bases and the J segment 9 bases; nucleotides outside the gene matches: 9. Per the germline V gene, CDR1 is LGHDT and CDR2 is YNNKEL (reference sequence). This CDR3 is 15 amino acids long. Written as DNA, the CDR3 is TGTGCCAGCAGCCAATTGACGGGAGGGCCACGTGAGCAGTTCTTC. Translated: CASSQLTGGPREQFF.